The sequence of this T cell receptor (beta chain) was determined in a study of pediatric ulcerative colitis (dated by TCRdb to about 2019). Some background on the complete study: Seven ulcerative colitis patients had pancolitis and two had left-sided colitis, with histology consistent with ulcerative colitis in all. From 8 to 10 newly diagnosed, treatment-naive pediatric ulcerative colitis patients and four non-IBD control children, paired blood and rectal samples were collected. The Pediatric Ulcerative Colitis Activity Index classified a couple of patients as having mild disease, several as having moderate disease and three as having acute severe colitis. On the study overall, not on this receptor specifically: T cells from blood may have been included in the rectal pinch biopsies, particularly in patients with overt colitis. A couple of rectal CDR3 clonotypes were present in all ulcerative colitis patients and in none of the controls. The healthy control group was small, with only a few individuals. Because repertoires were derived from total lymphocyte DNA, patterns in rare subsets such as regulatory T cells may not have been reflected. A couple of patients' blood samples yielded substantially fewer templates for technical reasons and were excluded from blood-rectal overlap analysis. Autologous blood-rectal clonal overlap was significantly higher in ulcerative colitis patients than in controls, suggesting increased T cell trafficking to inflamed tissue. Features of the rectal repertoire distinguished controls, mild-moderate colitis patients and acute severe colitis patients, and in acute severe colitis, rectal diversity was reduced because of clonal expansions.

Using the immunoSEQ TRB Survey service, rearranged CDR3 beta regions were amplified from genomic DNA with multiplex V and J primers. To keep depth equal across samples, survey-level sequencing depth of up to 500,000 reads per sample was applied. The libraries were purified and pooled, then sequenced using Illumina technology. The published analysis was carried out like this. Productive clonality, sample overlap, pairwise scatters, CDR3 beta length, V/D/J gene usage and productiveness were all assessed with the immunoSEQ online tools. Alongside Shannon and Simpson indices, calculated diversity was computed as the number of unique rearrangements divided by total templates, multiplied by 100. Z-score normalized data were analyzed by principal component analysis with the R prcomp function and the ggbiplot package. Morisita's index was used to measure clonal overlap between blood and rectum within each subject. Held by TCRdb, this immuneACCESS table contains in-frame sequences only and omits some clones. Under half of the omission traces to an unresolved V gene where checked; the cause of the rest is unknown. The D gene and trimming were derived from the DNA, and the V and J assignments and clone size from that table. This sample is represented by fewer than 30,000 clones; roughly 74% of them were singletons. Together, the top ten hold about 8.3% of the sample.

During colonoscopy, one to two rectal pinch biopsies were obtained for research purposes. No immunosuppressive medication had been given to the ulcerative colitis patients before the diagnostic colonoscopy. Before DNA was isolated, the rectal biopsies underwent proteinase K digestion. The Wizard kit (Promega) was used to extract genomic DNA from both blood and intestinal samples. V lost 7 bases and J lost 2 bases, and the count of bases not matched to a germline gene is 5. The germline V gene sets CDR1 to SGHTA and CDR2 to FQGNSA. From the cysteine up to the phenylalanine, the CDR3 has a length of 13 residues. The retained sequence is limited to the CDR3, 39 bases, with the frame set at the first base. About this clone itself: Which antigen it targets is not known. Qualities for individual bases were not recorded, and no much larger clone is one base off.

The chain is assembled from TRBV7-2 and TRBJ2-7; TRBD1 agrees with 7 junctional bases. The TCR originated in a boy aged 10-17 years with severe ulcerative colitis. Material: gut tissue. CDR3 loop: CASKGQVAYEQYF. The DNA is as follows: TGTGCCAGCAAAGGACAGGTGGCCTACGAGCAGTACTTC.